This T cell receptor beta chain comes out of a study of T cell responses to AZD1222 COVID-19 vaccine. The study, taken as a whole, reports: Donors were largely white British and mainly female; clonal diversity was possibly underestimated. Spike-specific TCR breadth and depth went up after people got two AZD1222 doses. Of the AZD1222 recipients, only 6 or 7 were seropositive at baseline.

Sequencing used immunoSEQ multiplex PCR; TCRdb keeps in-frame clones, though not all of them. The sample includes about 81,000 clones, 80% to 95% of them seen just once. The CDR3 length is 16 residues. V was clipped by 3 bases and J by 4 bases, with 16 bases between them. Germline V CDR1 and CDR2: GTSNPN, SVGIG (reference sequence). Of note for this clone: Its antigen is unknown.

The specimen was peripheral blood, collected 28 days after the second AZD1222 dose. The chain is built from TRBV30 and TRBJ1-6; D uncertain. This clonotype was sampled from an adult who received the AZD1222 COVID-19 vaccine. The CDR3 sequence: CAWSLGSSGYNSPLHF. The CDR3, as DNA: TGTGCCTGGAGCCTGGGGAGTTCTGGGTATAATTCACCCCTCCACTTT.